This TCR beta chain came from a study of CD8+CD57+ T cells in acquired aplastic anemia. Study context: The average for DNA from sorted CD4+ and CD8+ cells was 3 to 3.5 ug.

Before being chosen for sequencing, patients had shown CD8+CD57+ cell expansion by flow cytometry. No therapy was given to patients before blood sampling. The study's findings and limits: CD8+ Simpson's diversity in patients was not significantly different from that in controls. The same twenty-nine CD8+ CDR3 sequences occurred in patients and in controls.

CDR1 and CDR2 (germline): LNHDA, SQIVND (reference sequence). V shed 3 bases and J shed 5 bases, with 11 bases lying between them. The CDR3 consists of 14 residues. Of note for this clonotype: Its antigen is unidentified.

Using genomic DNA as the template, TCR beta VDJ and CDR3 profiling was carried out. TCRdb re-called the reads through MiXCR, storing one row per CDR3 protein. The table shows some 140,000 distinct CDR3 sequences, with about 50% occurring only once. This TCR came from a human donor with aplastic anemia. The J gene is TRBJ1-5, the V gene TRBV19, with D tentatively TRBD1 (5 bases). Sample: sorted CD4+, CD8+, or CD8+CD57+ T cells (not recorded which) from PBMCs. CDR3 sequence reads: CASSMMGGYQPQHF. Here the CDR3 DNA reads TGTGCCAGTAGTATGATGGGGGGGTATCAGCCCCAGCATTTT.